One and the same sample provided the 28 T cell receptor beta chains below, sequenced in a study of response to subunit inactivated influenza vaccine. TCRdb re-called the RT-PCR reads with MiXCR, one entry per CDR3 protein. The data show around 520,000 distinct CDR3 sequences, around 11% seen once. Sequencing was performed on PBMCs from blood, taken on the day of vaccination. The receptors here all came from a man aged 50 to 59 who received an inactivated influenza vaccine.

This clonotype was recorded a few times. This rearrangement joins TRBV2 to TRBJ2-5; 10 nucleotides align to TRBD2. The trim removed 7 bases at V and 2 bases at J, leaving 7 bases unmatched. CDR1 and CDR2 from the germline V gene are SNHLY and FYNNEI. This CDR3 has 15 residues. The CDR3 loop is CASKIPSGSQETQYF. The CDR3 DNA is TGTGCCAGCAAGATTCCTAGCGGGAGTCAAGAGACCCAGTACTTC.

This clonotype was observed a few times. This chain links TRBV28 with TRBJ1-2; no definite D call. Trimming left V 7 bases short and J 5 bases short, with 8 bases between. This CDR3 is 11 amino acids long. In germline, CDR1 is MDHEN, CDR2 SYDVKM. CDR3 in DNA: TGTGCCAGCACTGGGCTTTATGGCTACACCTTC. Translation gives CASTGLYGYTF.

The V and J genes are TRBV4-2 and TRBJ2-2, with D tentatively TRBD1 (6 bases). V was trimmed by 0 bases and J by 2 bases, leaving 10 bases between them. In germline, CDR1 is LGHNA, CDR2 YNFKEQ. This CDR3 has 16 residues. DNA of the CDR3: TGTGCCAGCAGCCAAGAGTGGGGGCGCAACACCGGGGAGCTGTTTTTT. This encodes CASSQEWGRNTGELFF.

A remark on this clonotype: The conserved closing phenylalanine or tryptophan is absent in this CDR3, likely reflecting a read error. The genes are TRBV3-1 and TRBJ2-4; TRBD1 agrees at 9 bases. The CDR3 runs 15 residues. V was clipped by 3 bases and J by 7 bases; unmatched bases: 7. The germline V gene has CDR1 LGHDT and CDR2 YNNKEL (reference sequence). CDR3 coding DNA: TGTGCCAGCAGCCAGCCCACCGGGACAGGGAACATTCAGTACCTC. This encodes CASSQPTGTGNIQYL.

The rearrangement joins TRBV5-6 to TRBJ2-1; TRBD2 agrees at 7 bases. In germline, CDR1 is SGHDT, CDR2 YYEEEE. This CDR3 region has 16 residues. The J segment lost 0 bases and the V segment lost 3 bases, leaving 6 bases of the junction unmatched. CDR3 in amino acids: CASSSLAVSSYNEQFF. The CDR3, as DNA: TGTGCCAGCAGCTCCCTAGCGGTTAGCTCCTACAATGAGCAGTTCTTC.

V is TRBV7-2 and J is TRBJ1-1; TRBD1 might be the D (5 bases). From germline, CDR1 is SGHTA and CDR2 FQGNSA. With 2 bases removed from V and 3 bases from J, the gap between germline ends came to 19 bases. This CDR3 comprises 17 residues. In DNA form, the CDR3 reads TGTGCCAGCAGCTTATTCGGCCTGGGAATGGGGGACACTGAAGCTTTCTTT. It codes for CASSLFGLGMGDTEAFF. Variable domain in full (rest from reference TRBV7-2 and TRBJ1-1): GAGVSQSPSNKVTEKGKDVELRCDPISGHTALYWYRQSLGQGLEFLIYFQGNSAPDKSGLPSDRFSAERTGGSVSTLTIQRTQQEDSAVYLCASSLFGLGMGDTEAFFGQGTRLTVV.

This chain links TRBV10-3 with TRBJ2-7; 7 bases are a match to TRBD2. Germline assignment: CDR1 ENHRY and CDR2 SYGVKD. With V trimmed by 9 bases and J by 2 bases, 10 bases remained unmatched. The CDR3 sequence is 14 residues long. The CDR3 nucleotides are TGTGCCATTAAGCCTGGGGCGGGGGCCTACGAGCAGTACTTC. It codes for CAIKPGAGAYEQYF.

The table lists this clonotype with a few counts. The CDR3 region is CASSFPGQGREQFF. Here the CDR3 DNA reads TGCGCCAGCAGCTTTCCCGGACAGGGCAGGGAGCAGTTCTTC. The rearrangement uses TRBV5-1 and TRBJ2-1; TRBD1 agrees at 8 bases. The CDR3 is 14 residues long. Germline loops: CDR1 SGHRS, CDR2 YFSETQ. V was clipped by 2 bases and J by 10 bases; unmatched bases: 8.

This CDR3 reads CSARDRQNSYEQYF. DNA for the CDR3: TGCAGTGCTAGAGATAGGCAAAACTCCTACGAGCAGTACTTC. The chain couples TRBV20-1 to TRBJ2-7; D not resolved. From germline, CDR1 is DFQATT and CDR2 SNEGSKA (reference sequence). The CDR3 sequence is 14 residues long. With 0 bases removed from V and 0 bases from J, the gap between germline ends came to 9 bases.

J is TRBJ1-1 and V is TRBV5-1; D perhaps matches TRBD1 (6 bases). Trimming took 1 base from V and 5 from J, leaving 15 bases between them. CDR3 length equals 15 residues. Germline V gene lookup returns CDR1 SGHRS and CDR2 YFSETQ. CDR3 nucleotides: TGCGCCAGCAGCTTGAAGGCCAGGGGAAAGACTGAAGCTTTCTTT. This encodes CASSLKARGKTEAFF.

This clonotype was detected ten times or more. The CDR3 sequence: CASSPDRNNSPLHF. CDR3 DNA: TGCGCCAGCAGCCCGGACAGAAATAATTCACCCCTCCACTTT. This chain links TRBV4-3 with TRBJ1-6, with a tentative D call TRBD1 (6 bases). Germline V gene sequence: CDR1 LGHNA, CDR2 YSLEER. CDR3 length equals 14 residues. Trimming pared 4 bases from V and 5 bases from J, leaving 9 bases between.

This clonotype has only a few counts. The chain combines TRBV15 with TRBJ2-4; 9 nucleotides agree with TRBD1. Germline CDR1 LNHNV, CDR2 YYDKDF (reference sequence). The CDR3 is made up of 14 amino acids. Trimming took 5 bases from V and 7 from J; bases not matched to a gene: 6. Written as DNA, the CDR3 is TGTGCCACCAGCGGAGGGACAGGGATGAACATTCAGTACTTC. Translated, it gives CATSGGTGMNIQYF.

This clonotype was seen only a few times. The chain couples TRBV5-1 to TRBJ2-6; D remains ambiguous. The CDR3 has 18 residues. Germline lookup yields CDR1 SGHRS and CDR2 YFSETQ. The germline V and J ends were trimmed by 1 base and 0 bases, with 14 bases remaining between them. The CDR3 spells CASSLSKPAGSGANVLTF. The CDR3 DNA is TGCGCCAGCAGCTTGTCGAAACCAGCCGGCTCTGGGGCCAACGTCCTGACTTTC.

This clonotype was detected only a few times. The rearrangement joins TRBV19 to TRBJ2-7; no clear D. The V end lost 9 bases, the J end lost 0 bases, and 12 bases lay between the germline ends. In germline, CDR1 is LNHDA, CDR2 SQIVND (reference sequence). This CDR3 has 13 residues. In DNA form, the CDR3 reads TGTGCCAGCGGGCACAGAAACTCCTACGAGCAGTACTTC. Protein: CASGHRNSYEQYF.

This clonotype was recorded many times. The chain has TRBV7-3 and TRBJ2-1; TRBD1 is a possible D gene (6 bases). V was pared by 5 bases and J by 9 bases, with 17 bases between. This CDR3 has 14 amino acids. Germline V CDR1 and CDR2: SGHTA, FQGTGA. CDR3 residues: CASSPLQGNGEQFF. Here the CDR3 DNA reads TGTGCCAGCAGCCCACTCCAGGGGAATGGTGAGCAGTTCTTC.

This clonotype has a handful of counts. The chain couples TRBV10-3 to TRBJ2-5, with 10 bases that match TRBD1. CDR1 ENHRY and CDR2 SYGVKD come from the germline V gene. This CDR3 comprises 13 residues. Trimming cost V 10 bases and J 1 base; bases outside gene matches: 3. The CDR3 DNA follows: TGTGCCACTCGGACAGGGGGCCAAGAGACCCAGTACTTC. Its translation: CATRTGGQETQYF.

The chain combines TRBV29-1 with TRBJ2-2, with D unresolved. CDR1 and CDR2 from the germline V gene are SQVTM and ANQGSEA. Trimming left V 6 bases short and J 1 base short, with 12 bases between. The CDR3 is 14 residues long. The CDR3 DNA reads TGCAGCGTCGCGACATTGGGGAACACCGGGGAGCTGTTTTTT. It translates to CSVATLGNTGELFF.

The chain uses TRBV4-2 and TRBJ1-2; D unresolved. Germline values: CDR1 LGHNA, CDR2 YNFKEQ. Trimming took 1 base from V and 7 from J, leaving 7 bases between them. The CDR3 covers 12 residues. The CDR3 loop is CASSQAGVGYTF. The CDR3 DNA follows: TGTGCCAGCAGCCAAGCTGGGGTTGGCTACACCTTC.

V is TRBV7-2 and J is TRBJ2-1, with 11 positions matching TRBD2. The germline gives CDR1 SGHTA, CDR2 FQGNSA. Trimming cost V 1 base and J 10 bases; bases outside gene matches: 3. The CDR3 extends over 14 amino acids. The CDR3 spells CASSLDPSGGEQFF. The CDR3 DNA is TGTGCCAGCAGCTTAGATCCTAGCGGGGGGGAGCAGTTCTTC.

For this clonotype: Its ends do not fully match the called genes, so a read error is possible. CDR3 region: CATSDYGTAPIF. The CDR3 bases are TGTGCCACCAGTGACTACGGGACAGCCCCGATCTTC. V gene TRBV24-1 combines with J gene TRBJ2-1; 7 nucleotides align to TRBD1. CDR1 is KGHDR, CDR2 SFDVKD, per germline. The CDR3 has 12 residues.

This clonotype was seen more than once but under ten times. The chain links TRBV6-5 to TRBJ2-7, with TRBD1 matching over 9 bases. The V and J ends lost 0 bases and 4 bases, in that order; junction bases with no gene match: 7. Germline V CDR1 and CDR2: MNHEY, SVGAGI. This CDR3 has 16 amino acids. The chain's CDR3 is CASSYSAGQGYYEQYF. The CDR3 DNA follows: TGTGCCAGCAGTTACTCGGCGGGACAGGGTTATTACGAGCAGTACTTC.

The chain combines TRBV6-2 or TRBV6-3 with TRBJ2-3; 9 nucleotides align to TRBD1. Looked up from germline, CDR1 is MNHEY and CDR2 is SVGEGT. The ends lost 0 bases at V and 4 bases at J; junction bases unmatched: 5. CDR3 length equals 16 residues. The DNA for the CDR3 is TGTGCCAGCAGTTACTCCTGGACAGGGGCCGCAGATACGCAGTATTTT. This codes for CASSYSWTGAADTQYF.

This clonotype showed up just a few times. The V gene is TRBV7-9, the J gene TRBJ2-5; possible D gene TRBD2, 6 bases. V lost 3 bases and J 9 bases, leaving 8 bases between the germline ends. The CDR3 loop spans 11 amino acids. Germline values: CDR1 SEHNR, CDR2 FQNEAQ (reference sequence). DNA for the CDR3: TGTGCCAGCAGCTTTAGGGAGGCCCAGTACTTC. This gives the protein CASSFREAQYF.

This clonotype came up a few times. CDR3: CSARDKGQGAGELFF. Written as DNA, the CDR3 is TGCAGTGCTAGAGATAAAGGACAGGGGGCCGGGGAGCTGTTTTTT. The chain carries TRBV20-1 and TRBJ2-2; 10 bases match TRBD1. Germline lookup yields CDR1 DFQATT and CDR2 SNEGSKA (reference sequence). The CDR3 is 15 residues long. The J segment lost 6 bases and the V segment lost 0 bases, leaving 4 bases of the junction unmatched.

This chain links TRBV29-1 with TRBJ2-1, with 10 bases lining up with TRBD1. Germline CDR1 is SQVTM and CDR2 is ANQGSEA. With V trimmed by 7 bases and J by 3 bases, 9 bases remained unmatched. The CDR3 runs to 15 residues. The CDR3 sequence is CSAYTGTGVYNEQFF. The CDR3 nucleotides are TGCAGCGCCTATACCGGGACAGGGGTCTACAATGAGCAGTTCTTC.

This clonotype was found once. The chain carries TRBV7-9 and TRBJ2-2; 9 nucleotides line up with TRBD2. This CDR3 has 15 amino acids. V trimming: 3 bases; J trimming: 8 bases; junction bases outside the gene matches: 7. Germline-derived CDR1 and CDR2 are SEHNR and FQNEAQ (reference sequence). CDR3 in DNA: TGTGCCAGCAGCTTGGGACTAGCCTTGCAAGGGGAGCTGTTTTTT. Translated, it gives CASSLGLALQGELFF.

This chain links TRBV29-1 with TRBJ1-2; no firm D call. Trimming shortened V by 1 base and J by 4 bases, and 10 bases separated the two germline ends. The CDR3 covers 13 residues. Per germline, CDR1 SQVTM and CDR2 ANQGSEA. CDR3 amino acids: CSVEGPGIYGYTF. The CDR3 nucleotides read TGCAGCGTTGAAGGACCGGGGATCTATGGCTACACCTTC.

The rearrangement links TRBV28 to TRBJ2-2; 9 nucleotides align to TRBD2. This CDR3 is 17 amino acids long. Trimming cost V 5 bases and J 2 bases; bases outside gene matches: 9. CDR1 is MDHEN, CDR2 SYDVKM, per germline. Here the CDR3 reads CASSGWPSGANTGELFF. The DNA for the CDR3 is TGTGCCAGCAGTGGATGGCCTAGCGGGGCTAACACCGGGGAGCTGTTTTTT.